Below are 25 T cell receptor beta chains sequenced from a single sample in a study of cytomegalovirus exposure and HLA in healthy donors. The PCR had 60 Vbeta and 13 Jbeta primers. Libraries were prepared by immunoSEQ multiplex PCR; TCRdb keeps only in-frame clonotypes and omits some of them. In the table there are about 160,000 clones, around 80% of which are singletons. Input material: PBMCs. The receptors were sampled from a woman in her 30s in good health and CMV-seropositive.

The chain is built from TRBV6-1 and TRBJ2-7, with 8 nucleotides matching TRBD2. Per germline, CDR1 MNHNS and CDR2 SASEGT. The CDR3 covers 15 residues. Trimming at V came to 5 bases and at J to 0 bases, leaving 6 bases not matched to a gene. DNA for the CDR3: TGTGCCAGCAGTCGGGAGGGGAGGGACTCCTACGAGCAGTACTTC. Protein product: CASSREGRDSYEQYF.

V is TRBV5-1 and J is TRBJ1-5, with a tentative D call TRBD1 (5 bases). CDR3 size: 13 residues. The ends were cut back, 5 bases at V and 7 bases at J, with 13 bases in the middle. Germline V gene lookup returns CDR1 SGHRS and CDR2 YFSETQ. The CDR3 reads CASSIGGNQPQHF. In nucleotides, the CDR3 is TGCGCCAGCAGTATCGGGGGTAACCAGCCCCAGCATTTT.

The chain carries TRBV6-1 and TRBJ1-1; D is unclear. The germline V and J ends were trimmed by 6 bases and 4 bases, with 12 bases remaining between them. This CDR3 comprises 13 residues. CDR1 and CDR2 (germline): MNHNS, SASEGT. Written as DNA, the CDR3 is TGTGCCAGCAGGAAAGGCCCGGGCACTGAAGCTTTCTTT. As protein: CASRKGPGTEAFF.

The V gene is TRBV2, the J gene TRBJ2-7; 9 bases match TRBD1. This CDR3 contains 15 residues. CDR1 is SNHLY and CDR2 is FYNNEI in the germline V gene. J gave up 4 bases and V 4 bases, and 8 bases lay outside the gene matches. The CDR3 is CASSAGQGFSYEQYF. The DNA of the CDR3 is TGTGCCAGCAGTGCTGGACAGGGGTTTTCGTACGAGCAGTACTTC.

The DNA for the CDR3 is TGTGCCAGCAGTTGGGCAGGGGGCGGTTCAATCCCTGAAGCTTTCTTT. This gives the protein CASSWAGGGSIPEAFF. The rearrangement uses TRBV2 and TRBJ1-1, with 8 bases that match TRBD1. Germline V CDR1 and CDR2: SNHLY, FYNNEI. The CDR3 runs to 16 residues. With 5 bases clipped from V and 6 bases from J, the junction kept 14 bases outside the gene matches.

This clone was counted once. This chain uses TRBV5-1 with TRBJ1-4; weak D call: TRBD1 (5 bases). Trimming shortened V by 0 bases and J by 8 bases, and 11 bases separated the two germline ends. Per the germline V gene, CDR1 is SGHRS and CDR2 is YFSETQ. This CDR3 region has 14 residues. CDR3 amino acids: CASSLGQGGEKLFF. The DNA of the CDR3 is TGCGCCAGCAGCTTGGGGCAGGGAGGAGAAAAACTGTTTTTT.

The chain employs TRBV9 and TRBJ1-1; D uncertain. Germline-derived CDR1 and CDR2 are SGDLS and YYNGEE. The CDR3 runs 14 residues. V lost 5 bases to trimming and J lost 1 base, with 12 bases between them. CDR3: CASSPGSPNTEAFF. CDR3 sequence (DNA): TGTGCCAGCAGTCCAGGTTCCCCGAACACTGAAGCTTTCTTT.

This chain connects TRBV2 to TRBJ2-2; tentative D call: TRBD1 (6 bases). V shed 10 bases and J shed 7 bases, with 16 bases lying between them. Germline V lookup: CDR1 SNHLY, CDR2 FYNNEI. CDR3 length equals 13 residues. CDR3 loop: CATGGQGYGELFF. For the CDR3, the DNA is TGTGCCACCGGCGGGCAGGGGTACGGGGAGCTGTTTTTT.

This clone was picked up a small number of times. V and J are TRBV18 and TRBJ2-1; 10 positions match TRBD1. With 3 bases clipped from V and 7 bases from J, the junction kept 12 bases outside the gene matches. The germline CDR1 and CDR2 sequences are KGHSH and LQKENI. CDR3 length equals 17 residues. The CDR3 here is CASSPGQGKTSGNEQFF. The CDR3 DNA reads TGTGCCAGCTCACCGGGACAGGGGAAAACTAGTGGTAATGAGCAGTTCTTC.

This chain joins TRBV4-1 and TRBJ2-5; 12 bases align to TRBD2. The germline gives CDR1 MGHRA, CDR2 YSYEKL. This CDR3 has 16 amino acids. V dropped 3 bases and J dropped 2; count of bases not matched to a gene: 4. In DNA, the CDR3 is TGCGCCAGCAGCCATCAAGGACTAGCGGGGCAAGAGACCCAGTACTTC. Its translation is CASSHQGLAGQETQYF.

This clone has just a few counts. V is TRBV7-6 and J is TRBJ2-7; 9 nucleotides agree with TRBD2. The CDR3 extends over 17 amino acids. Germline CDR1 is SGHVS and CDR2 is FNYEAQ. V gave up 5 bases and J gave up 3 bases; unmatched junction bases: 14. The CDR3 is CASSRSAVAGDSYEQYF. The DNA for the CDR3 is TGTGCCAGCAGCCGGTCCGCGGTAGCGGGGGATAGCTACGAGCAGTACTTC.

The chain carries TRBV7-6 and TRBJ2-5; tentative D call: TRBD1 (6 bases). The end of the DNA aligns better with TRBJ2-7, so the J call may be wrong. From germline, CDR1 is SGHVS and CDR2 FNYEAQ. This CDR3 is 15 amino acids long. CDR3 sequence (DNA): TGTGCCAGCAGCTCCATCAGGGGTAGCTCCTACGAGCAGTACTTC. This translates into CASSSIRGSSYEQYF.

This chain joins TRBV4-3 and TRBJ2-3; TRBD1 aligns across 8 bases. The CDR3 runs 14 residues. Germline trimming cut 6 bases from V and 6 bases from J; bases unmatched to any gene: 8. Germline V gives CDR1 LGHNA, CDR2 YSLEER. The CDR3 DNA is TGCGCCAGCAGTCCAGGGGGCCGGTGGGATACGCAGTATTTT. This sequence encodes CASSPGGRWDTQYF.

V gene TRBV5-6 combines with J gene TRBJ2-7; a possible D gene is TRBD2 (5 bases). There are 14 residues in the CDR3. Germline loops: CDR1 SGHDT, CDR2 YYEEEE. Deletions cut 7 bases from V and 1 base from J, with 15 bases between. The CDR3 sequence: CASFRGSISYEQYF. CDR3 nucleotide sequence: TGTGCCAGCTTTCGGGGTTCGATTTCCTACGAGCAGTACTTC.

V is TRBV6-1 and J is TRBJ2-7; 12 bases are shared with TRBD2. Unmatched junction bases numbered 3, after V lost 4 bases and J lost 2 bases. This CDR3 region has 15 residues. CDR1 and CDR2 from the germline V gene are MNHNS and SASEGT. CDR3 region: CASSARLAGAYEQYF. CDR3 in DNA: TGTGCCAGCAGTGCGAGACTAGCGGGAGCCTACGAGCAGTACTTC.

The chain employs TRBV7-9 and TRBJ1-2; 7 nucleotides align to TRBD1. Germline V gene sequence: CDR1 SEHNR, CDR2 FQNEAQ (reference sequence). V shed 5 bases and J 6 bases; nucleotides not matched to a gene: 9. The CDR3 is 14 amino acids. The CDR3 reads CASSRVRGQDGYTF. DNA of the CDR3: TGTGCCAGCAGCCGGGTCAGAGGACAGGATGGCTACACCTTC.

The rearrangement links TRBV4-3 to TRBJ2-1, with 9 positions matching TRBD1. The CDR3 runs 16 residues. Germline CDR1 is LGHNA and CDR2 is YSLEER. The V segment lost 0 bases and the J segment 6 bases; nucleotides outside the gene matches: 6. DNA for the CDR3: TGCGCCAGCAGCCAAGACGGGACAGGGTTCCGCAATGAGCAGTTCTTC. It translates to CASSQDGTGFRNEQFF.

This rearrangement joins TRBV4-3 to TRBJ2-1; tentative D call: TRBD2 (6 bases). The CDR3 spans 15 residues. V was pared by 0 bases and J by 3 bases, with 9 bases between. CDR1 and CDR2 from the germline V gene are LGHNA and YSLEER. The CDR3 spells CASSQDQAGYNEQFF. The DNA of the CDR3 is TGCGCCAGCAGCCAAGATCAAGCGGGCTACAATGAGCAGTTCTTC.

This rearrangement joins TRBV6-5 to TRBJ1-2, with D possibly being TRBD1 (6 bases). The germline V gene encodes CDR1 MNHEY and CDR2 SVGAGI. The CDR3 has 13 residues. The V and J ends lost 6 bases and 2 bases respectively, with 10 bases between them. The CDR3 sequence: CASRTGRNYGYTF. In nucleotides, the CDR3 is TGTGCCAGCAGGACAGGACGGAACTATGGCTACACCTTC.

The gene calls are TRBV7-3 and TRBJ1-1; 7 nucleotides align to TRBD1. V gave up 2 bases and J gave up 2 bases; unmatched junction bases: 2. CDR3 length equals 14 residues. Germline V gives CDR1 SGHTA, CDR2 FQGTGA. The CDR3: CASSLQGGNTEAFF. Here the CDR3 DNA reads TGTGCCAGCAGCTTACAAGGGGGCAACACTGAAGCTTTCTTT.

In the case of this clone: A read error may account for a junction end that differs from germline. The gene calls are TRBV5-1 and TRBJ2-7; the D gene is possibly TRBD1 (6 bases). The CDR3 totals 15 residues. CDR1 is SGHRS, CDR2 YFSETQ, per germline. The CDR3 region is CVSSFRQGRRYEQYF. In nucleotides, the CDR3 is TGCGTCAGCAGCTTTAGGCAGGGGCGCAGGTACGAGCAGTACTTC.

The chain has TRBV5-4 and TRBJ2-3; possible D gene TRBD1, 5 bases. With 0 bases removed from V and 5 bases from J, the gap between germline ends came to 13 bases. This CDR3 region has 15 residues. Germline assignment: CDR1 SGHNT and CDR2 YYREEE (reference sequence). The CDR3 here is CASSLGSHQGDTQYF. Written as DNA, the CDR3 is TGTGCCAGCAGCTTGGGCAGCCACCAGGGAGATACGCAGTATTTT.

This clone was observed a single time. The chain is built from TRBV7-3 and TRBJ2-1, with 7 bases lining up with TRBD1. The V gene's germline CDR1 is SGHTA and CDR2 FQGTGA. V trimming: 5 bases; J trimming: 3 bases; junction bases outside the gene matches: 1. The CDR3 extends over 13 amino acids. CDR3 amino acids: CASSRDSYNEQFF. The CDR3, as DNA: TGTGCCAGCAGCCGGGACAGCTACAATGAGCAGTTCTTC.

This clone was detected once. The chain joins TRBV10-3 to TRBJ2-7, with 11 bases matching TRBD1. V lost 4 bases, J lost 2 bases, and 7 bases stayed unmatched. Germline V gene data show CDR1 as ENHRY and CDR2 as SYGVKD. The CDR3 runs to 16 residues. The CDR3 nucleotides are TGTGCCATCAGTGGGACAGGGGGCGTAGTCGCCTACGAGCAGTACTTC. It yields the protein CAISGTGGVVAYEQYF.

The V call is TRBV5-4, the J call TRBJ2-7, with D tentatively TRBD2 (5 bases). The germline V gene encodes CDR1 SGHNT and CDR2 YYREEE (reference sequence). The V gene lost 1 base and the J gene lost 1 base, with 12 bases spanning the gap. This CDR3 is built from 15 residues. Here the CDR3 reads CASSLRSGVSYEQYF. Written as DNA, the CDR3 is TGTGCCAGCAGCTTGAGGTCCGGGGTTTCCTACGAGCAGTACTTC.